These 9 T cell receptor beta chains came from one sample sequenced in a study of blood T cell repertoires in COVID-19 (dated by TCRdb to the early 2020s). Library preparation employed the immunoSEQ multiplex PCR assay. The table comes from immuneACCESS by way of TCRdb, which keeps in-frame sequences with V and J called. Part of the clones is missing from these tables; in studies checked, under half for an unresolved V gene and the rest for unknown reasons. For this sample the table gives 180,000 or so clones, of which 85% were detected only once. 6.5% to 9% of the sample is taken by the ten largest. The source material was peripheral blood. These receptors originate from a woman in her sixties with acute or convalescent COVID-19.

J is TRBJ1-2 and V is TRBV6-5; 8 nucleotides line up with TRBD1. The V gene's germline CDR1 is MNHEY and CDR2 SVGAGI. This CDR3 has 13 residues. V gave up 6 bases and J gave up 8 bases; unmatched junction bases: 8. The DNA of the CDR3 is TGTGCCAGCAGGGCCGGGACAGGCTACGGCTACACCTTC. Translated: CASRAGTGYGYTF.

V gene TRBV6-5 combines with J gene TRBJ2-5, with D maybe TRBD2 (7 bases). The CDR3 runs 14 residues. Germline V gene data show CDR1 as MNHEY and CDR2 as SVGAGI. The V end lost 1 base, the J end lost 5 bases, and 11 bases lay between the germline ends. CDR3 sequence reads: CASSYWGGQETQYF. In DNA form, the CDR3 reads TGTGCCAGCAGTTACTGGGGGGGCCAGGAGACCCAGTACTTC.

V and J are TRBV19 and TRBJ2-7; D is possibly TRBD2 (5 bases). Germline V gene lookup returns CDR1 LNHDA and CDR2 SQIVND (reference sequence). Trimming pared 5 bases from V and 2 bases from J, leaving 10 bases between. This CDR3 is built from 13 residues. CDR3: CASSAGIPYEQYF. CDR3 sequence (DNA): TGTGCCAGTAGTGCCGGGATTCCCTACGAGCAGTACTTC.

The V call is TRBV10-3, the J call TRBJ1-1; D ambiguous. Trimming shortened V by 10 bases and J by 4 bases, and 13 bases separated the two germline ends. The CDR3 totals 12 residues. The V gene's germline CDR1 is ENHRY and CDR2 SYGVKD. The CDR3 DNA sequence: TGTGCCAACGGAGCGGGTCCCACTGAAGCTTTCTTT. Translating it yields CANGAGPTEAFF.

This chain links TRBV19 with TRBJ2-7; TRBD2 matches 8 bases. V shed 6 bases, J shed 1 base, and the junction held 8 bases outside the gene matches. The CDR3 contains 15 residues. Germline V lookup: CDR1 LNHDA, CDR2 SQIVND (reference sequence). In DNA, the CDR3 is TGTGCCAGTAGCTTATCGGGACTAGGGTCCTACGAGCAGTACTTC. Amino acid sequence: CASSLSGLGSYEQYF.

The chain carries TRBV4-1 and TRBJ2-1, with D possibly matching TRBD1 (7 bases). The CDR3 has 17 amino acids. CDR1 and CDR2 (germline): MGHRA, YSYEKL. V was shortened by 4 bases and J by 5 bases, with 21 bases between the two germline ends. CDR3 region: CASSPLGGGDRDNEQFF. CDR3 nucleotide sequence: TGCGCCAGCAGCCCTCTCGGGGGAGGAGACAGGGACAATGAGCAGTTCTTC.

A single count supports this clone. This rearrangement joins TRBV7-6 to TRBJ1-6; 9 nucleotides line up with TRBD1. CDR1 SGHVS and CDR2 FNYEAQ come from the germline V gene. CDR3 length equals 16 residues. Trimming cost V 3 bases and J 9 bases; bases outside gene matches: 9. The CDR3 loop reads CASSFLEGQGSSPLHF. CDR3 sequence (DNA): TGTGCCAGCAGCTTTCTAGAGGGACAGGGTAGTTCACCCCTCCACTTT.

V and J are TRBV7-9 and TRBJ1-2, with D perhaps matching TRBD1 (6 bases). V lost 1 base and J lost 3, with 9 bases in between. The CDR3 runs to 14 residues. The V gene's germline CDR1 is SEHNR and CDR2 FQNEAQ (reference sequence). This CDR3 is CASSLVAGDYGYTF. The DNA of the CDR3 is TGTGCCAGCAGCTTAGTTGCAGGGGACTATGGCTACACCTTC.

The gene calls are TRBV6-1 and TRBJ1-2; perhaps TRBD1 as D (6 bases). CDR3 length: 12 residues. The V gene lost 5 bases and the J gene lost 7 bases, with 11 bases spanning the gap. Germline V gene lookup returns CDR1 MNHNS and CDR2 SASEGT. This CDR3 reads CASSSQGGGYTF. Written as DNA, the CDR3 is TGTGCCAGCAGTTCTCAAGGGGGTGGCTACACCTTC.